Listed here are 15 T cell receptor beta chains from one sample, sequenced in a study of T cell responses to AZD1222 COVID-19 vaccine. Generated by immunoSEQ multiplex PCR, the TCRdb table keeps only in-frame clones and is missing some. The data show over 150,000 clones, with roughly nine tenths seen just once and about 2.6% held by the top ten. The sample consisted of peripheral blood, taken on day 0 of AZD1222 vaccination. Receptors originate from an adult in good health.

The chain employs TRBV2 and TRBJ1-2; TRBD1 matches 10 bases. This CDR3 region has 13 residues. The trim removed 4 bases at V and 7 bases at J, leaving 3 bases unmatched. The germline V gene has CDR1 SNHLY and CDR2 FYNNEI. As DNA, the CDR3 is TGTGCCAGCAGTGGCGACAGGGGGCTTGGCTACACCTTC. Its protein product is CASSGDRGLGYTF.

The chain is built from TRBV19 and TRBJ2-1, with D tentatively TRBD1 (6 bases). Looked up from germline, CDR1 is LNHDA and CDR2 is SQIVND (reference sequence). The CDR3 extends over 15 amino acids. V was cut by 1 base and J by 8 bases, with 15 bases left in between. This chain's CDR3 is CASSIVPQGSDEQFF. In DNA, the CDR3 is TGTGCCAGTAGTATAGTTCCACAGGGAAGCGATGAGCAGTTCTTC.

This rearrangement joins TRBV18 to TRBJ2-5; 8 bases align to TRBD2. Germline V lookup: CDR1 KGHSH, CDR2 LQKENI. V gave up 4 bases and J gave up 3 bases; unmatched junction bases: 4. The CDR3 runs to 14 residues. For the CDR3, the DNA is TGTGCCAGCTCACGAGCGGGGGCAAAAGAGACCCAGTACTTC. Protein: CASSRAGAKETQYF.

The chain links TRBV7-8 to TRBJ1-2; D remains ambiguous. CDR3 length: 14 amino acids. Trimming left V 5 bases short and J 4 bases short, with 14 bases between. Per germline, CDR1 SGHVS and CDR2 FQNEAQ. CDR3 in DNA: TGTGCCAGCAGCCCTAGCCCCGGTATCTATGGCTACACCTTC. Encoded protein: CASSPSPGIYGYTF.

This rearrangement joins TRBV24-1 to TRBJ1-2; no definite D call. The CDR3 totals 14 residues. The V gene lost 4 bases and the J gene lost 8 bases, with 16 bases spanning the gap. Germline V gives CDR1 KGHDR, CDR2 SFDVKD. Here the CDR3 reads CATSDKTHSVGYTF. The CDR3 coding sequence is TGTGCCACCAGTGACAAGACCCATTCAGTGGGCTACACCTTC.

This clone showed up just a few times. This chain uses TRBV21-1 with TRBJ1-2; the DNA was not compared with TRBD1, the D call given in the table. TRBV21-1 is a listed pseudogene. The CDR3 totals 11 residues. The CDR3 is CASRGRGGYTF. DNA of the CDR3: TGTGCCTCGAGGGGCAGGGGTGGCTACACCTTC.

The chain has TRBV19 and TRBJ2-5, with D possibly matching TRBD1 (5 bases). Germline CDR1 and CDR2: LNHDA and SQIVND (reference sequence). The CDR3 spans 13 residues. V gave up 7 bases and J gave up 4 bases, with 13 bases separating them. The CDR3 here is CASTDRRGETQYF. Here the CDR3 DNA reads TGTGCCAGTACCGACCGAAGGGGAGAGACCCAGTACTTC.

The chain uses TRBV29-1 and TRBJ2-7, with TRBD1 as a possible D gene (6 bases). The CDR3 is made up of 13 amino acids. Germline V gene data show CDR1 as SQVTM and CDR2 as ANQGSEA. V was shortened by 4 bases and J by 2 bases, with 12 bases between the two germline ends. The CDR3: CSVARQDTYEQYF. CDR3 coding DNA: TGCAGCGTTGCTAGACAGGATACCTACGAGCAGTACTTC.

This chain links TRBV14 with TRBJ2-7; TRBD1 aligns across 9 bases. V was clipped by 5 bases and J by 5 bases; unmatched bases: 4. Per the germline V gene, CDR1 is SGHDN and CDR2 is FVKESK. CDR3 length equals 13 residues. CDR3 sequence reads: CASSGRDRDEQYF. Written as DNA, the CDR3 is TGTGCCAGCAGCGGCCGGGACAGGGACGAGCAGTACTTC.

The chain links TRBV4-3 to TRBJ2-3, with 8 bases lining up with TRBD2. V trimming: 0 bases; J trimming: 4 bases; junction bases outside the gene matches: 6. Germline lookup yields CDR1 LGHNA and CDR2 YSLEER. The CDR3 runs to 16 residues. This chain's CDR3 is CASSQESGGEADTQYF. CDR3 nucleotide sequence: TGCGCCAGCAGCCAAGAATCGGGGGGGGAGGCAGATACGCAGTATTTT.

The chain recombines TRBV11-3 with TRBJ2-1; no firm D call. Germline loops: CDR1 SGHNT, CDR2 YENEEA. Trimming took 1 base from V and 2 from J, leaving 3 bases between them. There are 13 residues in the CDR3. The CDR3 DNA reads TGTGCCAGCAGCTTAGGAGCCTACAATGAGCAGTTCTTC. This codes for CASSLGAYNEQFF. Together with reference TRBV11-3 and TRBJ2-1, the CDR3 gives the full variable domain: EAGVVQSPRYKIIEKKQPVAFWCNPISGHNTLYWYLQNLGQGPELLIRYENEEAVDDSQLPKDRFSAERLKGVDSTLKIQPAELGDSAVYLCASSLGAYNEQFFGPGTRLTVL.

The CDR3 region has the DNA TGTGCCAGCAGCTTACCTGCTGGTACAACTAATGAAAAACTGTTTTTT. Its translation is CASSLPAGTTNEKLFF. The chain joins TRBV7-9 to TRBJ1-4; D call uncertain. Looked up from germline, CDR1 is SEHNR and CDR2 is FQNEAQ (reference sequence). The CDR3 has 16 amino acids. Trimming removed 2 bases from V and 0 bases from J, with 10 bases in between.

The gene calls are TRBV4-1 and TRBJ2-7, with 9 bases matching TRBD2. This CDR3 contains 15 residues. The germline V gene encodes CDR1 MGHRA and CDR2 YSYEKL. V trimming: 4 bases; J trimming: 4 bases; junction bases outside the gene matches: 8. The CDR3 nucleotides read TGCGCCAGCAGCCTTGGTTCTAGCGGGGTTTACGAGCAGTACTTC. Translated: CASSLGSSGVYEQYF.

This chain uses TRBV7-2 with TRBJ2-7; D is unresolved. The length of the CDR3 is 11 residues. The germline V gene has CDR1 SGHTA and CDR2 FQGNSA. Trimming took off 4 bases at V and 7 bases at J, with 8 bases between the two ends. Here the CDR3 DNA reads TGTGCCAGCAGCTCTGGACCAGAGCAGTACTTC. This encodes CASSSGPEQYF.

Notes on this clone: This specimen includes other DNA sequences encoding the same CDR3. The rearrangement joins TRBV5-6 to TRBJ2-6, with D unresolved. The CDR3 has 15 residues. Trimming cost V 0 bases and J 0 bases, with 4 bases left between them. The germline V gene encodes CDR1 SGHDT and CDR2 YYEEEE. In nucleotides, the CDR3 is TGTGCCAGCAGCTTGGCAGGCTCTGGGGCCAACGTCCTGACTTTC. The encoded protein is CASSLAGSGANVLTF.